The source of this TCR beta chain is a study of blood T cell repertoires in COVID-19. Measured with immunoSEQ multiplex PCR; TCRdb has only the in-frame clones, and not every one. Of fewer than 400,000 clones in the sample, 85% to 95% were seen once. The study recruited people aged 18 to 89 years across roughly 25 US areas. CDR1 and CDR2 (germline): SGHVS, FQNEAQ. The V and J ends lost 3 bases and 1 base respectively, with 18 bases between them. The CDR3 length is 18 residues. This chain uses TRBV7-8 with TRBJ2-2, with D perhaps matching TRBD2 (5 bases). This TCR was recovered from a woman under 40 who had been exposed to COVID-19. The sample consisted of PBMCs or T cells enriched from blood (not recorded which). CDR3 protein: CASSFRLIGEGNTGELFF. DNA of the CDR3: TGTGCCAGCAGCTTCCGACTGATTGGCGAGGGGAACACCGGGGAGCTGTTTTTT.